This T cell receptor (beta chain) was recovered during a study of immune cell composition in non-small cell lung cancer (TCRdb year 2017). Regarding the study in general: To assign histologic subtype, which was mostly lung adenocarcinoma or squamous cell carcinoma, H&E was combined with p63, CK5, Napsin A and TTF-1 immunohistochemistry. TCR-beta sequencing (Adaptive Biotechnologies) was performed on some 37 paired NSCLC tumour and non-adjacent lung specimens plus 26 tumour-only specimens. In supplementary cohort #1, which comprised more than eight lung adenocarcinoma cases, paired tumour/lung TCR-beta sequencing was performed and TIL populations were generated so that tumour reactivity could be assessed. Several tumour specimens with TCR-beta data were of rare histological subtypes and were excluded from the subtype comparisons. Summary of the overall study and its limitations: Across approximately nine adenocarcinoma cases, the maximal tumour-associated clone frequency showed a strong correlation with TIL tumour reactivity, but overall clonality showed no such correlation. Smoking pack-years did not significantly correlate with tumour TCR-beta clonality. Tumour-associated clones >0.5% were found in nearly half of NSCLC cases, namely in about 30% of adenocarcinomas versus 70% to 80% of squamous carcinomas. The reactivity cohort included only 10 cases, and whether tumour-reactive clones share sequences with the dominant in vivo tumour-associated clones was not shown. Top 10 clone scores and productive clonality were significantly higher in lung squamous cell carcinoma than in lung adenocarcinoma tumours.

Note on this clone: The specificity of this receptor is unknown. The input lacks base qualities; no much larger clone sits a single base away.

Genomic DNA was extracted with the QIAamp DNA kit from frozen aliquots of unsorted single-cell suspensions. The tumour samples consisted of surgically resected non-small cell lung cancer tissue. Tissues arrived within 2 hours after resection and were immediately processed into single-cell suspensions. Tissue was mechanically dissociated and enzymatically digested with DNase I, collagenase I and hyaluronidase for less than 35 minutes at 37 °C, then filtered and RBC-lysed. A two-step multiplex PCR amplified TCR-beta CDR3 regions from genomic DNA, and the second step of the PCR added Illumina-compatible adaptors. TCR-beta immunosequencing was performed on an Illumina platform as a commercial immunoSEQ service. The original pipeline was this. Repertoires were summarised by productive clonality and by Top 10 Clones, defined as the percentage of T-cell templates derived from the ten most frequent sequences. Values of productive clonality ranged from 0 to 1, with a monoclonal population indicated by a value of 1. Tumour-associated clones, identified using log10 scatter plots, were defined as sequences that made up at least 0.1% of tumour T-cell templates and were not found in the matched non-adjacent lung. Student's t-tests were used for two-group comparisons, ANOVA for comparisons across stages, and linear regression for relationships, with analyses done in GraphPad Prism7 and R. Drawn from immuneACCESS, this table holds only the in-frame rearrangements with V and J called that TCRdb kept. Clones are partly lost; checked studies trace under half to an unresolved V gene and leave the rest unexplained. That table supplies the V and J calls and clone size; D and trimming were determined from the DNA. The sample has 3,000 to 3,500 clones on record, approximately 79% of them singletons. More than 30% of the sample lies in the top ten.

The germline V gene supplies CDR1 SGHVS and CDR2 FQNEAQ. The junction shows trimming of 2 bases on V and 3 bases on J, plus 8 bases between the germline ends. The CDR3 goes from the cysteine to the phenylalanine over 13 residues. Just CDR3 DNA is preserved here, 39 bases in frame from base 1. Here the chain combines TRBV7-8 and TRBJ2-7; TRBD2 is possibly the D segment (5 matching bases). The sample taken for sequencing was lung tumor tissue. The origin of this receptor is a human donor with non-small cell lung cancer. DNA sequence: TGTGCCAGCAGCTTATCGGGGAACTACGAGCAGTACTTC. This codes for CASSLSGNYEQYF. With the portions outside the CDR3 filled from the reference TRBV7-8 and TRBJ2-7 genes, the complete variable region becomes GAGVSQSPRYKVAKRGQDVALRCDPISGHVSLFWYQQALGQGPEFLTYFQNEAQLDKSGLPSDRFFAERPEGSVSTLKIQRTQQEDSAVYLCASSLSGNYEQYFGPGTRLTVT.